There are a few counts of the clone carrying this TCR beta chain. The target antigen is unknown. The source of the sample is a study of post-analysis software for immune sequencing data. Study overall: The disease courses covered relapsing-remitting, secondary progressive and progressive-relapsing multiple sclerosis. Findings and caveats of the study: Samples sharing a preparation batch grouped tightly together when assessed by F measure. About 5 TRBV segments, including TRBV5-6, TRBV5-1 and TRBV20-1, were more frequent in patients than controls. Compared against controls, patients with multiple sclerosis displayed significantly lower normalized Chao1 diversity.

TCR beta cDNA libraries included unique molecular identifiers. TCRdb fed the PCR reads into MiXCR, producing one record per CDR3 protein. The table includes roughly 400,000 distinct CDR3 sequences, about 40% detected once. This CDR3 comprises 15 residues. Germline V lookup: CDR1 SGHTA, CDR2 FQGNSA. V was cut by 2 bases and J by 0 bases, with 8 bases left in between. V and J are TRBV7-2 and TRBJ2-1; D is unresolved. The clonotype originates from a girl aged 2-10 years with multiple sclerosis. What was sequenced was blood. CDR3 in amino acids: CASSLHISSYNEQFF. Here the CDR3 DNA reads TGTGCCAGCAGCTTACACATCAGCTCCTACAATGAGCAGTTCTTC. The entire variable domain, with the rest obtained from reference TRBV7-2 and TRBJ2-1, is as follows: GAGVSQSPSNKVTEKGKDVELRCDPISGHTALYWYRQSLGQGLEFLIYFQGNSAPDKSGLPSDRFSAERTGGSVSTLTIQRTQQEDSAVYLCASSLHISSYNEQFFGPGTRLTVL.